The 27 T cell receptor beta chains reported below all come from one sample, sequenced in a study of shared clonotypes between healthy human individuals. Naive CD8 populations comprised CD45RO-negative cells positively selected for CCR7, excluding terminally differentiated effector memory CD45RA+ cells. TCRdb's copy holds only in-frame clones and misses some; the assay was immunoSEQ multiplex PCR. The profile shows about 800,000 clones, approximately 97% of them singletons. What was sequenced was naive CD8+ T cells sorted from blood. Receptors originate from a young man in good health.

The chain uses TRBV4-2 and TRBJ1-5; TRBD1 might be the D (6 bases). Trimming removed 4 bases at V and 5 bases at J, with 12 bases between. CDR1 LGHNA and CDR2 YNFKEQ come from the germline V gene. The CDR3 covers 14 residues. CDR3 protein: CASSLRGGHQPQHF. The CDR3 DNA sequence: TGTGCCAGCAGCCTCCGGGGGGGGCATCAGCCCCAGCATTTT.

The rearrangement joins TRBV7-6 to TRBJ2-7, with a possible D match to TRBD2 (6 bases). This CDR3 is 13 amino acids long. Per the germline V gene, CDR1 is SGHVS and CDR2 is FNYEAQ. The V end was cut by 3 bases, the J end by 6 bases, with 12 bases between. The DNA of the CDR3 is TGTGCCAGCAGCTTCGGGGGAGAGGGCGAGCAGTACTTC. Amino acid sequence: CASSFGGEGEQYF.

The rearrangement joins TRBV7-6 to TRBJ2-7, with D tentatively TRBD2 (5 bases). This CDR3 spans 13 amino acids. The V and J ends lost 1 base and 7 bases respectively, with 11 bases between them. Germline V CDR1 and CDR2: SGHVS, FNYEAQ. CDR3 nucleotides: TGTGCCAGCAGCTTAGGGGAGCTTGCAGAGCAGTACTTC. Translating it yields CASSLGELAEQYF.

J is TRBJ2-2 and V is TRBV13; D may be TRBD2 (5 bases). Germline CDR1 is PRHDT and CDR2 is FYEKMQ (reference sequence). The CDR3 runs 14 residues. Between the trimmed V and J ends, which lost 3 bases and 1 base, there was a span of 6 bases. CDR3 protein: CASSLAGNTGELFF. The CDR3, as DNA: TGTGCCAGCAGCTTGGCGGGGAACACCGGGGAGCTGTTTTTT.

CDR3 loop: CASSLTANSYNEQFF. CDR3 DNA sequence: TGTGCCAGCAGCCTGACAGCCAACTCCTACAATGAGCAGTTCTTC. V usage is TRBV27 and J usage is TRBJ2-1, with a tentative D call TRBD1 (5 bases). The CDR3 is made up of 15 amino acids. Looked up from germline, CDR1 is MNHEY and CDR2 is SMNVEV (reference sequence). V was shortened by 6 bases and J by 0 bases, with 12 bases between the two germline ends.

The rearrangement links TRBV6-5 to TRBJ1-1, with unresolved D. V lost 9 bases and J lost 1, with 9 bases in between. Germline CDR1 and CDR2: MNHEY and SVGAGI. This CDR3 has 12 residues. CDR3 residues: CASSRRNTEAFF. The CDR3 DNA reads TGTGCCAGTTCGCGACGGAACACTGAAGCTTTCTTT.

J is TRBJ1-2 and V is TRBV5-6, with 8 bases lining up with TRBD1. The CDR3 runs to 16 residues. V was clipped by 7 bases and J by 4 bases; unmatched bases: 15. From germline, CDR1 is SGHDT and CDR2 YYEEEE. CDR3 DNA sequence: TGTGCCAGCGGGGACAGGCGTTCAATAACACTCTATGGCTACACCTTC. It encodes CASGDRRSITLYGYTF.

The chain combines TRBV4-3 with TRBJ2-3; the D is unclear. This CDR3 comprises 15 residues. Germline lookup yields CDR1 LGHNA and CDR2 YSLEER. V shed 3 bases and J shed 1 base, with 11 bases lying between them. For the CDR3, the DNA is TGCGCCAGCAGCCAGGTCTTGAGGCGCACAGATACGCAGTATTTT. Protein sequence: CASSQVLRRTDTQYF.

The gene calls are TRBV6-1 and TRBJ1-5; 7 bases match TRBD1. The length of the CDR3 is 15 residues. CDR1 is MNHNS and CDR2 is SASEGT in the germline V gene. V lost 5 bases to trimming and J lost 5 bases; unmatched junction nucleotides: 9. The CDR3 nucleotides read TGTGCCAGCAGTAAGAACAGGGGTTCGGATCAGCCCCAGCATTTT. Its translation: CASSKNRGSDQPQHF.

The V call is TRBV2, the J call TRBJ2-3, with 8 bases aligning to TRBD2. The CDR3 consists of 16 residues. Germline-derived CDR1 and CDR2 are SNHLY and FYNNEI. V shed 4 bases, J shed 3 bases, and the junction held 9 bases outside the gene matches. CDR3 residues: CASSVGLGLSTDTQYF. The CDR3 region has the DNA TGTGCCAGCAGTGTGGGACTAGGCCTTAGTACAGATACGCAGTATTTT.

V and J are TRBV11-2 and TRBJ2-7; TRBD2 matches 7 bases. The germline gives CDR1 SGHAT, CDR2 FQNNGV. J gave up 1 base and V 0 bases, and 6 bases lay outside the gene matches. The CDR3 runs 16 residues. The CDR3 loop is CASSLDLYGRSYEQYF. The CDR3 nucleotides are TGTGCCAGCAGCTTAGATCTTTACGGGAGGTCCTACGAGCAGTACTTC.

The chain joins TRBV27 to TRBJ2-1, with TRBD1 identical over 9 bases. Trimming took 5 bases from V and 4 from J; bases not matched to a gene: 6. The germline gives CDR1 MNHEY, CDR2 SMNVEV (reference sequence). The CDR3 consists of 15 residues. CDR3 region: CASSTRDRVYNEQFF. The CDR3 DNA sequence: TGTGCCAGCAGTACCCGGGACAGGGTTTACAATGAGCAGTTCTTC.

This clone appeared once. This CDR3 reads CASSQASLLPGGHTGELFF. CDR3 in DNA: TGCGCCAGCAGCCAAGCCTCTCTATTGCCGGGAGGACACACCGGGGAGCTGTTTTTT. This chain uses TRBV4-1 with TRBJ2-2; 7 nucleotides agree with TRBD2. V lost 1 base and J lost 3; bases outside the gene matches: 14. There are 19 residues in the CDR3. Germline assignment: CDR1 MGHRA and CDR2 YSYEKL.

This chain connects TRBV18 to TRBJ1-1; D not certain. The CDR3 contains 14 residues. V lost 2 bases to trimming and J lost 5 bases, with 12 bases between them. The germline V gene encodes CDR1 KGHSH and CDR2 LQKENI. DNA of the CDR3: TGTGCCAGCTCACCAGGCGGGGAGGTAACTGAAGCTTTCTTT. Protein product: CASSPGGEVTEAFF.

This clone was counted between two and nine times. The chain joins TRBV19 to TRBJ1-1; 7 bases align to TRBD1. V lost 5 bases to trimming and J lost 5 bases; unmatched junction nucleotides: 11. Germline CDR1 is LNHDA and CDR2 is SQIVND (reference sequence). The length of the CDR3 is 15 residues. CDR3 bases: TGTGCCAGTAGTTTTTCTCCGACAGGGATGACTGAAGCTTTCTTT. This encodes CASSFSPTGMTEAFF.

The chain links TRBV27 to TRBJ1-2, with no clear D. Trimming removed 5 bases at V and 0 bases at J, with 10 bases between. CDR1 MNHEY and CDR2 SMNVEV come from the germline V gene (reference sequence). The CDR3 consists of 14 residues. The DNA for the CDR3 is TGTGCCAGCAGTCTCGACGGTTCTAACTATGGCTACACCTTC. This translates into CASSLDGSNYGYTF.

This rearrangement joins TRBV29-1 to TRBJ1-1, with D hard to call. From germline, CDR1 is SQVTM and CDR2 ANQGSEA. Trimming left V 7 bases short and J 6 bases short, with 15 bases between. The CDR3 runs 12 residues. CDR3 sequence reads: CSGTSDGPEAFF. For the CDR3, the DNA is TGCAGCGGAACCTCGGACGGACCTGAAGCTTTCTTT.

The chain joins TRBV6-1 to TRBJ2-5, with 9 bases that match TRBD1. From germline, CDR1 is MNHNS and CDR2 SASEGT. V shed 4 bases and J 0 bases; nucleotides not matched to a gene: 6. This CDR3 region has 16 residues. CDR3 residues: CASSGPGTGNQETQYF. The DNA of the CDR3 is TGTGCCAGCAGTGGGCCAGGGACAGGGAACCAAGAGACCCAGTACTTC.

This clone was picked up one time. V gene TRBV29-1 combines with J gene TRBJ1-3, with D unclear. V lost 5 bases to trimming and J lost 2 bases, with 19 bases between them. Looked up from germline, CDR1 is SQVTM and CDR2 is ANQGSEA. The CDR3 sequence is 16 residues long. CDR3 DNA: TGCAGCGTTTCCCGCGGGTGGATCCGAGCTGGAAACACCATATATTTT. Protein sequence: CSVSRGWIRAGNTIYF.

The chain uses TRBV29-1 and TRBJ2-3, with D perhaps matching TRBD2 (5 bases). Deletions cut 0 bases from V and 6 bases from J, with 10 bases between. Germline V gene data show CDR1 as SQVTM and CDR2 as ANQGSEA. The CDR3 is 13 amino acids. The CDR3 loop reads CSVEDAGRDTQYF. The CDR3 DNA reads as TGCAGCGTTGAAGACGCGGGCCGCGATACGCAGTATTTT.

The rearrangement uses TRBV5-1 and TRBJ2-1; D not certain. Between the trimmed V and J ends, which lost 0 bases and 0 bases, there was a span of 10 bases. Germline assignment: CDR1 SGHRS and CDR2 YFSETQ. The CDR3 extends over 16 amino acids. The CDR3 here is CASSLEGSSSYNEQFF. In DNA form, the CDR3 reads TGCGCCAGCAGCTTGGAGGGTTCAAGCTCCTACAATGAGCAGTTCTTC.

In its sample, this clone was seen once. The CDR3 protein is CASSTSGGYNEQFF. The CDR3 nucleotides are TGTGCCAGCAGTACTAGCGGGGGTTACAATGAGCAGTTCTTC. This rearrangement joins TRBV6-1 to TRBJ2-1; TRBD2 matches at 11 bases. J was trimmed by 4 bases and V by 5 bases; bases with no gene match: 1. The CDR3 sequence is 14 residues long. The germline gives CDR1 MNHNS, CDR2 SASEGT.

The chain carries TRBV5-6 and TRBJ2-2; a weak D match, TRBD2 (7 bases). CDR3 length equals 15 residues. V gave up 4 bases and J gave up 3 bases, with 13 bases separating them. Germline V CDR1 and CDR2: SGHDT, YYEEEE. This CDR3 is CASSHRGADTGELFF. CDR3 DNA: TGTGCCAGCAGCCACCGGGGGGCCGACACCGGGGAGCTGTTTTTT.

The chain couples TRBV7-9 to TRBJ2-7; TRBD1 aligns across 7 bases. Germline CDR1 and CDR2: SEHNR and FQNEAQ (reference sequence). The CDR3 is made up of 15 amino acids. The ends lost 4 bases at V and 0 bases at J; junction bases unmatched: 6. CDR3 nucleotides: TGTGCCAGCAGCTCTCCGGGACAGAGCTCCTACGAGCAGTACTTC. This gives the protein CASSSPGQSSYEQYF.

The chain joins TRBV7-3 to TRBJ1-1; possibly TRBD1 for D (5 bases). CDR1 and CDR2 (germline): SGHTA, FQGTGA. V lost 5 bases and J lost 7, with 14 bases in between. The CDR3 is 13 residues long. The CDR3 region has the DNA TGTGCCAGCAGCGTTTTTGCAGGGAATGAAGCTTTCTTT. Its protein is CASSVFAGNEAFF.

V gene TRBV27 combines with J gene TRBJ1-1, with 10 bases lining up with TRBD1. The V gene's germline CDR1 is MNHEY and CDR2 SMNVEV (reference sequence). There are 13 residues in the CDR3. V was clipped by 10 bases and J by 2 bases; unmatched bases: 4. CDR3 in amino acids: CATLTGGNTEAFF. In DNA, the CDR3 is TGTGCCACCTTGACAGGGGGCAACACTGAAGCTTTCTTT.

The chain employs TRBV29-1 and TRBJ2-1, with 7 positions matching TRBD2. V trimming: 0 bases; J trimming: 5 bases; junction bases outside the gene matches: 7. CDR1 is SQVTM, CDR2 ANQGSEA, per germline. CDR3 length: 15 residues. CDR3: CSVEEISGYNNEQFF. CDR3 DNA: TGCAGCGTTGAAGAAATTAGCGGGTACAACAATGAGCAGTTCTTC.